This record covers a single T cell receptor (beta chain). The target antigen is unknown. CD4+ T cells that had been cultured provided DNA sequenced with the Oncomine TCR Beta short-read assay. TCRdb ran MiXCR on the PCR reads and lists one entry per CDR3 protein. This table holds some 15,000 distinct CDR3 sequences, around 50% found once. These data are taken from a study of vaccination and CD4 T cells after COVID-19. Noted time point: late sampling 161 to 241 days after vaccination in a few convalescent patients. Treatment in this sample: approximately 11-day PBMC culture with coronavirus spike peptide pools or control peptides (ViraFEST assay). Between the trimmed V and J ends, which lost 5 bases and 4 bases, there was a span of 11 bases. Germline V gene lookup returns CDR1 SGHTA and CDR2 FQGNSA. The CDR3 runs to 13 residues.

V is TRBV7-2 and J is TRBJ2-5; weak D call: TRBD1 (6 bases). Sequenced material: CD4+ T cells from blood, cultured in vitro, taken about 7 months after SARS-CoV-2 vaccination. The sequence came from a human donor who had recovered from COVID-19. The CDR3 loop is CASSQAGAETQYF. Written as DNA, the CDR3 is TGTGCCAGCAGCCAAGCAGGGGCAGAGACCCAGTACTTC.